These 25 T cell receptor beta chains were all obtained from the same sample, sequenced in a study of cytomegalovirus exposure and HLA in healthy donors. 60 Vbeta and 13 Jbeta primers were used in PCR. Only in-frame clones appear in the TCRdb table, and some are missing; sequencing was by immunoSEQ multiplex PCR. The profile shows about 140,000 clones, 60% to 80% of them singletons. Material: PBMCs. Source of these receptors: a woman aged 25 to 45 in good health and CMV-seronegative.

In the case of this clone: Germline is not matched at one junction end, which may reflect a read error. The gene calls are TRBV7-7 and TRBJ2-1; tentatively, D is TRBD1 (5 bases). The CDR3 is 15 amino acids. Germline assignment: CDR1 SSHAT and CDR2 FNYEAQ (reference sequence). CDR3 DNA: TGTGCTAGCAGCTTTGACAGTAGCTCCTACAATGAGCAGTTCTTC. This encodes CASSFDSSSYNEQFF.

V is TRBV7-9 and J is TRBJ2-1, with 9 bases aligning to TRBD2. Losses at the gene ends were 4 bases for V and 11 bases for J; bases not matched to a gene: 6. Germline-derived CDR1 and CDR2 are SEHNR and FQNEAQ (reference sequence). The CDR3 runs to 13 residues. CDR3 protein: CASSSGLATKQFF. The CDR3 nucleotides read TGTGCCAGCAGCTCTGGACTAGCGACGAAGCAGTTCTTC.

The chain recombines TRBV6-1 with TRBJ1-2; D may be TRBD1 (5 bases). Trimming pared 5 bases from V and 4 bases from J, leaving 14 bases between. The CDR3 runs 14 residues. The germline V gene encodes CDR1 MNHNS and CDR2 SASEGT. The CDR3 loop reads CASSPGGGLYGYTF. For the CDR3, the DNA is TGTGCCAGCAGTCCGGGGGGGGGACTCTATGGCTACACCTTC.

V and J are TRBV9 and TRBJ2-3; D not resolved. The germline V and J ends were trimmed by 4 bases and 9 bases, with 12 bases remaining between them. This CDR3 region has 12 residues. Germline CDR1 SGDLS, CDR2 YYNGEE. CDR3 DNA sequence: TGTGCCAGCAGCCCTATTCCCCCAACGCAGTATTTT. Protein sequence: CASSPIPPTQYF.

The chain links TRBV28 to TRBJ1-2; the D gene is possibly TRBD1 (6 bases). The V end lost 3 bases, the J end lost 3 bases, and 14 bases lay between the germline ends. Germline-derived CDR1 and CDR2 are MDHEN and SYDVKM. The CDR3 loop spans 15 amino acids. For the CDR3, the DNA is TGTGCCAGCAGTTTGTTTGCGGACAGATACTATGGCTACACCTTC. Protein product: CASSLFADRYYGYTF.

The V and J genes are TRBV7-9 and TRBJ1-1; maybe TRBD1 (6 bases). The CDR3 is made up of 15 amino acids. Trimming removed 1 base from V and 2 bases from J, with 11 bases in between. Germline V gene sequence: CDR1 SEHNR, CDR2 FQNEAQ (reference sequence). The CDR3 bases are TGTGCCAGCAGCTTAGGAACAGGGCCCAACACTGAAGCTTTCTTT. Amino acids: CASSLGTGPNTEAFF.

The chain couples TRBV18 to TRBJ2-3; D is possibly TRBD2 (6 bases). Per the germline V gene, CDR1 is KGHSH and CDR2 is LQKENI. The V gene lost 6 bases and the J gene lost 9 bases, with 16 bases spanning the gap. This CDR3 has 13 amino acids. In nucleotides, the CDR3 is TGTGCCAGCTCCCCCCGGGACTCGAGAACGCAGTATTTT. Protein sequence: CASSPRDSRTQYF.

CDR3 DNA sequence: TGTGCCTGGAGTTTGACAGGGAACCAGCCCCAGCATTTT. Protein product: CAWSLTGNQPQHF. The V call is TRBV30, the J call TRBJ1-5; 7 bases match TRBD1. The J segment lost 7 bases and the V segment lost 2 bases, leaving 5 bases of the junction unmatched. The CDR3 has 13 residues. Germline V gene sequence: CDR1 GTSNPN, CDR2 SVGIG (reference sequence). Using reference TRBV30 and TRBJ1-5 for the parts outside the CDR3, the full variable domain is SQTIHQWPATLVQPVGSPLSLECTVEGTSNPNLYWYRQAAGRGLQLLFYSVGIGQISSEVPQNLSASRPQDRQFILSSKKLLLSDSGFYLCAWSLTGNQPQHFGDGTRLSIL.

The chain employs TRBV10-3 and TRBJ2-1, with 9 positions matching TRBD1. The CDR3 sequence is 13 residues long. In germline, CDR1 is ENHRY, CDR2 SYGVKD. Unmatched junction bases numbered 4, after V lost 6 bases and J lost 7 bases. This CDR3 reads CAIRGQGGNEQFF. CDR3 DNA sequence: TGTGCCATCAGGGGACAGGGAGGGAATGAGCAGTTCTTC.

CDR3 DNA sequence: TGTGCCAGCAGAGGAACCAGGGGGCGCATAGATACGCAGTATTTT. Translating gives CASRGTRGRIDTQYF. The chain links TRBV6-6 to TRBJ2-3; 8 positions agree with TRBD1. The CDR3 is made up of 15 amino acids. V shed 6 bases and J 5 bases; nucleotides not matched to a gene: 10. The germline gives CDR1 MNHNY, CDR2 SVGAGI (reference sequence).

The chain's CDR3 is CASSETTAGGYTF. Written as DNA, the CDR3 is TGCGCCAGCAGTGAGACGACAGCTGGAGGCTACACCTTC. The V and J genes are TRBV10-1 and TRBJ1-2, with D possibly matching TRBD1 (5 bases). V lost 2 bases, J lost 8 bases, and 12 bases lay in between. This CDR3 comprises 13 residues. The germline V gene has CDR1 WNHNN and CDR2 SYGVQD (reference sequence).

This clone showed up just a few times. The V and J genes are TRBV18 and TRBJ2-3; perhaps TRBD2 as D (6 bases). CDR3 length: 13 residues. V was cut by 5 bases and J by 4 bases, with 10 bases left in between. CDR1 is KGHSH and CDR2 is LQKENI in the germline V gene. The CDR3 region has the DNA TGTGCCAGCTCAGAGACTAGTCCAGATACGCAGTATTTT. Translating gives CASSETSPDTQYF.

V is TRBV18 and J is TRBJ2-2; perhaps TRBD2 as D (6 bases). Trimming stripped 6 bases from V and 0 bases from J, with 20 bases between. The germline CDR1 and CDR2 sequences are KGHSH and LQKENI. CDR3 size: 18 residues. In DNA, the CDR3 is TGTGCCAGCTCGACGATGAGGTCGGGAGCTGCGAACACCGGGGAGCTGTTTTTT. Protein: CASSTMRSGAANTGELFF.

This clone was detected ten times or more. The chain combines TRBV6-5 with TRBJ1-6, with D hard to call. The CDR3 is 14 amino acids. V was shortened by 4 bases and J by 0 bases, with 4 bases between the two germline ends. The V gene's germline CDR1 is MNHEY and CDR2 SVGAGI. The CDR3 coding sequence is TGTGCCAGCAGTTCCAGCTCCTATAATTCACCCCTCCACTTT. Translated: CASSSSSYNSPLHF.

This chain uses TRBV7-2 with TRBJ2-2, with 8 bases identical to TRBD2. The CDR3 contains 15 residues. The V and J ends lost 3 bases and 5 bases, in that order; junction bases with no gene match: 5. CDR1 and CDR2 from the germline V gene are SGHTA and FQGNSA. The chain's CDR3 is CASSFAGGRTGELFF. The CDR3 DNA reads TGTGCCAGCAGCTTTGCGGGGGGAAGAACCGGGGAGCTGTTTTTT.

The chain employs TRBV7-2 and TRBJ2-1; 8 bases are a match to TRBD2. Germline V CDR1 and CDR2: SGHTA, FQGNSA. The J segment lost 7 bases and the V segment lost 2 bases, leaving 13 bases of the junction unmatched. The CDR3 extends over 17 amino acids. CDR3 in DNA: TGTGCCAGCAGCTTAAGGTCGGCAGCGGGAGAGGGGAATGAGCAGTTCTTC. Its protein product is CASSLRSAAGEGNEQFF. Complete variable domain (other parts from reference TRBV7-2 and TRBJ2-1): GAGVSQSPSNKVTEKGKDVELRCDPISGHTALYWYRQSLGQGLEFLIYFQGNSAPDKSGLPSDRFSAERTGGSVSTLTIQRTQQEDSAVYLCASSLRSAAGEGNEQFFGPGTRLTVL.

The rearrangement joins TRBV7-2 to TRBJ2-2; 11 bases are shared with TRBD2. V shed 3 bases and J 8 bases; nucleotides not matched to a gene: 5. Per germline, CDR1 SGHTA and CDR2 FQGNSA. The CDR3 runs 15 residues. This CDR3 is CASSFALAGEGELFF. The CDR3 DNA follows: TGTGCCAGCAGCTTCGCACTAGCGGGAGAGGGGGAGCTGTTTTTT. Full variable domain (outside the CDR3, taken from reference TRBV7-2 and TRBJ2-2): GAGVSQSPSNKVTEKGKDVELRCDPISGHTALYWYRQSLGQGLEFLIYFQGNSAPDKSGLPSDRFSAERTGGSVSTLTIQRTQQEDSAVYLCASSFALAGEGELFFGEGSRLTVL.

The V and J genes are TRBV19 and TRBJ2-3; D gene unclear. The CDR3 spans 15 residues. Germline V gives CDR1 LNHDA, CDR2 SQIVND (reference sequence). Trimming took 5 bases from V and 0 from J, leaving 12 bases between them. As DNA, the CDR3 is TGTGCCAGTAGTCGAGCCGAGATTAGCACAGATACGCAGTATTTT. Its protein product is CASSRAEISTDTQYF.

The rearrangement uses TRBV7-8 and TRBJ1-5; TRBD1 matches 8 bases. The trim removed 4 bases at V and 6 bases at J, leaving 5 bases unmatched. The germline gives CDR1 SGHVS, CDR2 FQNEAQ. The CDR3 runs to 14 residues. CDR3 region: CASSSGQGSQPQHF. CDR3 nucleotides: TGTGCCAGCAGCTCCGGACAGGGCAGTCAGCCCCAGCATTTT.

In this sample, this clone turned up once. This chain uses TRBV4-2 with TRBJ2-1, with 8 positions matching TRBD2. Germline-derived CDR1 and CDR2 are LGHNA and YNFKEQ. V shed 0 bases, J shed 7 bases, and the junction held 17 bases outside the gene matches. CDR3 size: 19 residues. The CDR3 region has the DNA TGTGCCAGCAGCCAAGATCCCACTATCGCGGGGGGATTGGGGAATGAGCAGTTCTTC. The encoded protein is CASSQDPTIAGGLGNEQFF.

The chain links TRBV6-1 to TRBJ1-1; D unresolved. This CDR3 is 12 amino acids long. The germline V gene has CDR1 MNHNS and CDR2 SASEGT. Trimming cost V 3 bases and J 8 bases, with 10 bases left between them. DNA of the CDR3: TGTGCCAGCAGTGAGGTTACGGGGGAAGCTTTCTTT. Its protein product is CASSEVTGEAFF.

The rearrangement links TRBV6-1 to TRBJ2-7; D is perhaps TRBD2 (6 bases). Trimming shortened V by 6 bases and J by 3 bases, and 18 bases separated the two germline ends. The CDR3 spans 15 residues. Germline assignment: CDR1 MNHNS and CDR2 SASEGT. This CDR3 reads CASSPTAGSGYEQYF. The DNA of the CDR3 is TGTGCCAGCAGCCCTACCGCCGGGAGTGGCTACGAGCAGTACTTC.

V is TRBV10-2 and J is TRBJ2-1; weak D call: TRBD2 (5 bases). Trimming removed 2 bases from V and 3 bases from J, with 17 bases in between. Germline values: CDR1 WSHSY, CDR2 SAAADI. The CDR3 consists of 17 residues. CDR3 bases: TGCGCCAGCAGTGAGCAAGGAGCCGGGGTACACTACAATGAGCAGTTCTTC. As protein: CASSEQGAGVHYNEQFF.

The J gene is TRBJ1-2, the V gene TRBV6-5; a weak D match, TRBD1 (6 bases). This CDR3 is built from 14 residues. CDR1 and CDR2 (germline): MNHEY, SVGAGI. The V end was cut by 5 bases, the J end by 8 bases, with 18 bases between. This chain's CDR3 is CASSESQGTSGYTF. CDR3 sequence (DNA): TGTGCCAGCAGTGAGTCCCAGGGGACTAGCGGCTACACCTTC.

There are a few counts of this clone. The gene calls are TRBV5-1 and TRBJ2-6, with 7 positions matching TRBD1. J was trimmed by 2 bases and V by 1 base; bases with no gene match: 6. This CDR3 spans 17 amino acids. CDR1 SGHRS and CDR2 YFSETQ come from the germline V gene. The CDR3 loop reads CASSLSYTGAGANVLTF. Here the CDR3 DNA reads TGCGCCAGCAGCTTGAGCTATACAGGGGCTGGGGCCAACGTCCTGACTTTC.